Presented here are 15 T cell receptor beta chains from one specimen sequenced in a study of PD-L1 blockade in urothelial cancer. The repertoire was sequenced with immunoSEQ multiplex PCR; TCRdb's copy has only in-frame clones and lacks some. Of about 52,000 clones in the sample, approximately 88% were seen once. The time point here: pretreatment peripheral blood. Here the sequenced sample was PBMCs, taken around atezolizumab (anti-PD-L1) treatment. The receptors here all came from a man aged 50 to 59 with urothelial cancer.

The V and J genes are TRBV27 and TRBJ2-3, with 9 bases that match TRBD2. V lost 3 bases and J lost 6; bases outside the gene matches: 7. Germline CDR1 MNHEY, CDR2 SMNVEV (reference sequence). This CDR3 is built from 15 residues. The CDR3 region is CASSFLAGTRDTQYF. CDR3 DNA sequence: TGTGCCAGCAGTTTCCTAGCGGGAACGCGGGATACGCAGTATTTT.

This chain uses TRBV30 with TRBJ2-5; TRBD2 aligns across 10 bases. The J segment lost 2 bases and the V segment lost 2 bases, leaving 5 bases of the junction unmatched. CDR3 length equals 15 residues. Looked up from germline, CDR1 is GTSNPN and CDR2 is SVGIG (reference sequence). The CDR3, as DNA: TGTGCCTGGAGTCCCCTTAGCGGGGGGCAAGAGACCCAGTACTTC. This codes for CAWSPLSGGQETQYF.

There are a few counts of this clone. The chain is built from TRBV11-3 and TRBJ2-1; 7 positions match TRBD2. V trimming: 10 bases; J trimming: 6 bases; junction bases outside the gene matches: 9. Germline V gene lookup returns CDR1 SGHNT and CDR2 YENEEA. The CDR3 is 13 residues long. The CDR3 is CATAGGGSNEQFF. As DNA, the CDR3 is TGTGCCACCGCTGGCGGGGGAAGCAATGAGCAGTTCTTC.

CDR3: CASSRIAPDTQYF. The CDR3 DNA is TGTGCCAGCAGCCGTATAGCCCCAGATACGCAGTATTTT. V gene TRBV28 combines with J gene TRBJ2-3; D is uncertain. With 6 bases removed from V and 4 bases from J, the gap between germline ends came to 11 bases. Germline CDR1 MDHEN, CDR2 SYDVKM. CDR3 length: 13 residues.

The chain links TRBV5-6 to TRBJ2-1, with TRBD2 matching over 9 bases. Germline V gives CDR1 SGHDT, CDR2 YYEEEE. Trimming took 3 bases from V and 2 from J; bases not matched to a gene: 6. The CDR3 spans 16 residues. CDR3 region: CASSSTASGTYNEQFF. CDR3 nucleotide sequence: TGTGCCAGCAGCTCTACGGCTAGCGGGACCTACAATGAGCAGTTCTTC.

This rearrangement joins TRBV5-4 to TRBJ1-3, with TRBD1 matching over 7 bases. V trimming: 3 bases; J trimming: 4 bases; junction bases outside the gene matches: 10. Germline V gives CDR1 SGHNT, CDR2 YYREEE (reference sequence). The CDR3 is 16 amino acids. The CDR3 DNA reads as TGTGCCAGCAGCTCTAAGGGGGCAAGTACCGGAAACACCATATATTTT. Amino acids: CASSSKGASTGNTIYF. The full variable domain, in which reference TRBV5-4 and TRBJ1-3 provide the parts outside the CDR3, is ETGVTQSPTHLIKTRGQQVTLRCSSQSGHNTVSWYQQALGQGPQFIFQYYREEENGRGNFPPRFSGLQFPNYSSELNVNALELDDSALYLCASSSKGASTGNTIYFGEGSWLTVV.

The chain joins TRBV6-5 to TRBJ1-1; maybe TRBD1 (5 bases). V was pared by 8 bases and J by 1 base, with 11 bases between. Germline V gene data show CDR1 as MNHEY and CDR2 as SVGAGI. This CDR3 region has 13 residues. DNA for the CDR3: TGTGCCAGCCGGAGGGACTGGAACACTGAAGCTTTCTTT. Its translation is CASRRDWNTEAFF.

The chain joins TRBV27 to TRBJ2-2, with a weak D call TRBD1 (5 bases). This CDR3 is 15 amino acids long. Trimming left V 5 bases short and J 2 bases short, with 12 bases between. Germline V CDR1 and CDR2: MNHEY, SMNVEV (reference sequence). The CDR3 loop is CASSPTWTNTGELFF. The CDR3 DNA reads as TGTGCCAGCAGTCCTACGTGGACAAACACCGGGGAGCTGTTTTTT.

The CDR3 protein is CAWSVQGGGNTIYF. DNA of the CDR3: TGTGCCTGGAGTGTCCAAGGGGGAGGAAACACCATATATTTT. V usage is TRBV30 and J usage is TRBJ1-3, with D perhaps TRBD1 (6 bases). The CDR3 has 14 residues. The ends were cut back, 0 bases at V and 4 bases at J, with 10 bases in the middle. Germline CDR1 GTSNPN, CDR2 SVGIG (reference sequence).

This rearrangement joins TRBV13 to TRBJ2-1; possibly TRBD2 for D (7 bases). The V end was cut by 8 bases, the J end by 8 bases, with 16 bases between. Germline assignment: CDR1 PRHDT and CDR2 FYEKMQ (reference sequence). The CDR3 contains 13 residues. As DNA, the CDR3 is TGTGCCAGCCTGAAGGGGGGGTTCGATGAGCAGTTCTTC. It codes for CASLKGGFDEQFF.

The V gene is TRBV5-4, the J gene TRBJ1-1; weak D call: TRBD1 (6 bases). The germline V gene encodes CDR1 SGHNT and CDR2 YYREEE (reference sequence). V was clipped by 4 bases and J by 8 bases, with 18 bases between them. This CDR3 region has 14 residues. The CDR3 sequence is CASSNRDGDREAFF. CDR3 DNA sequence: TGTGCCAGCAGCAACCGGGACGGCGACAGGGAAGCTTTCTTT. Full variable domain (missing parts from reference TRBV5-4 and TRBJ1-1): ETGVTQSPTHLIKTRGQQVTLRCSSQSGHNTVSWYQQALGQGPQFIFQYYREEENGRGNFPPRFSGLQFPNYSSELNVNALELDDSALYLCASSNRDGDREAFFGQGTRLTVV.

DNA of the CDR3: TGTGCCAGCAGCTTGGAAGACAGGGGGTCCGCAACTAATGAAAAACTGTTTTTT. It yields the protein CASSLEDRGSATNEKLFF. The chain joins TRBV5-8 to TRBJ1-4; TRBD1 aligns across 9 bases. The junction had 6 bases not matched to a gene; V was cut back by 0 bases and J by 0 bases. Germline V gene sequence: CDR1 SGHTS, CDR2 YDEGEE. The CDR3 has 18 residues.

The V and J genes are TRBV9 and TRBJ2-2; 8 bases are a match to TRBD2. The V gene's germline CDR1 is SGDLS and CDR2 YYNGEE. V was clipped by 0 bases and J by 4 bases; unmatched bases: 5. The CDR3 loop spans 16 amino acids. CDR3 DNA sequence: TGTGCCAGCAGCGTAGGGGGCGGGAGGTTCACCGGGGAGCTGTTTTTT. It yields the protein CASSVGGGRFTGELFF.

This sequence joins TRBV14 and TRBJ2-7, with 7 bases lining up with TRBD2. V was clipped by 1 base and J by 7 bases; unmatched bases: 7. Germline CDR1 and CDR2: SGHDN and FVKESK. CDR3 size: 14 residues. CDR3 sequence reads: CASSQAGGSREQYF. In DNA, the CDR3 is TGTGCCAGCAGCCAAGCGGGAGGCAGTAGAGAGCAGTACTTC.

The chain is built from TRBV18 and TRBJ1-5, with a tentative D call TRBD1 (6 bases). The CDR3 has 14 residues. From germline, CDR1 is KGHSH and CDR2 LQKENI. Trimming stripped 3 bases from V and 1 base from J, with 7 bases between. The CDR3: CASSPGQSNQPQHF. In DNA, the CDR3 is TGTGCCAGCTCACCGGGACAAAGCAATCAGCCCCAGCATTTT.